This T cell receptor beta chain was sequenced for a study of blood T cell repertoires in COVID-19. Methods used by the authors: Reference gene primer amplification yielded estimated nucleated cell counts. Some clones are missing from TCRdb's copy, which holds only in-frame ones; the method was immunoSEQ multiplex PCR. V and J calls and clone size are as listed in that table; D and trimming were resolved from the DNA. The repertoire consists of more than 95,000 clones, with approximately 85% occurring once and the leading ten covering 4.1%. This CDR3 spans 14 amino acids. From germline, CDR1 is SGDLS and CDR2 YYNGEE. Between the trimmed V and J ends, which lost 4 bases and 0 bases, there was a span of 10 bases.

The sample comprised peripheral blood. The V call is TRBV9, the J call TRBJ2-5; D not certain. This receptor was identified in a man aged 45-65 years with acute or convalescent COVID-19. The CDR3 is CASSPAGNQETQYF. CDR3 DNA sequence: TGTGCCAGCAGCCCCGCAGGCAACCAAGAGACCCAGTACTTC.